A single sample gave rise to the 11 T cell receptor beta chains below, sequenced in a study of shared clonotypes between healthy human individuals. Only in-frame clones appear in the TCRdb table, and some are missing; sequencing was by immunoSEQ multiplex PCR. Among 530,000 or so clones listed, roughly 85% were seen once. Sequencing used PBMCs. These receptors all stem from a woman aged 40 to 49 in good health. Some clones in this sample may be carry-over from other donors' samples.

V usage is TRBV28 and J usage is TRBJ1-1, with TRBD1 as a possible D gene (5 bases). V lost 3 bases and J lost 4, with 12 bases in between. Germline CDR1 MDHEN, CDR2 SYDVKM. CDR3 length: 14 amino acids. CDR3 nucleotides: TGTGCCAGCAGTTTGCCCAGTGGGGGCACTGAAGCTTTCTTT. This encodes CASSLPSGGTEAFF.

The rearrangement uses TRBV19 and TRBJ1-2; no definite D call. This CDR3 is built from 11 residues. The germline gives CDR1 LNHDA, CDR2 SQIVND (reference sequence). With 3 bases removed from V and 5 bases from J, the gap between germline ends came to 4 bases. CDR3 bases: TGTGCCAGTAGTATCGCATATGGCTACACCTTC. Its protein product is CASSIAYGYTF. Based on the CDR3 plus reference TRBV19 and TRBJ1-2, the full variable domain is DGGITQSPKYLFRKEGQNVTLSCEQNLNHDAMYWYRQDPGQGLRLIYYSQIVNDFQKGDIAEGYSVSREKKESFPLTVTSAQKNPTAFYLCASSIAYGYTFGSGTRLTVV.

The chain employs TRBV28 and TRBJ2-7; 9 bases are a match to TRBD1. Germline-derived CDR1 and CDR2 are MDHEN and SYDVKM. Trimming took 1 base from V and 6 from J; bases not matched to a gene: 7. There are 15 residues in the CDR3. In nucleotides, the CDR3 is TGTGCCAGCAGTTTATCGGACAGGGGAGGGGGCGAGCAGTACTTC. Amino acids: CASSLSDRGGGEQYF.

CDR3 bases: TGCGCCAGCGGTCCACAGAGCTCCTACGAGCAGTACTTC. This encodes CASGPQSSYEQYF. The chain couples TRBV5-1 to TRBJ2-7, with D uncertain. Germline CDR1 reads SGHRS; CDR2 reads YFSETQ. Trimming cost V 7 bases and J 0 bases, with 11 bases left between them. This CDR3 region has 13 residues.

The gene calls are TRBV10-1 and TRBJ1-5, with D uncertain. Trimming took off 6 bases at V and 5 bases at J, with 14 bases between the two ends. This CDR3 has 14 residues. Germline assignment: CDR1 WNHNN and CDR2 SYGVQD (reference sequence). The CDR3 loop reads CASRLAGRDQPQHF. The CDR3 DNA follows: TGCGCCAGCAGGTTGGCAGGCCGCGATCAGCCCCAGCATTTT.

CDR3 protein: CTSSQDGRAVAGWNEQFF. The CDR3 nucleotides read TGCACCAGCAGCCAAGACGGCCGAGCGGTCGCGGGCTGGAATGAGCAGTTCTTC. The J gene is TRBJ2-1, the V gene TRBV1; the table's D call, TRBD2, was not checked against the DNA. TRBV1 is flagged as a pseudogene. CDR3 length equals 18 residues.

This clone was picked up one time. The genes are TRBV7-9 and TRBJ1-2; TRBD1 might be the D (6 bases). V dropped 6 bases and J dropped 0 bases, with 11 bases sitting between them. This CDR3 contains 14 residues. Looked up from germline, CDR1 is SEHNR and CDR2 is FQNEAQ (reference sequence). The DNA for the CDR3 is TGTGCCAGCAGTCCGAGACAGGCTAACTATGGCTACACCTTC. Its translation: CASSPRQANYGYTF.

The chain combines TRBV11-2 with TRBJ2-7; 9 bases are shared with TRBD1. Looked up from germline, CDR1 is SGHAT and CDR2 is FQNNGV. The CDR3 loop spans 15 amino acids. V gave up 1 base and J gave up 4 bases; unmatched junction bases: 5. CDR3: CASSLGTGAGYEQYF. CDR3 coding DNA: TGTGCCAGCAGCTTAGGGACAGGGGCTGGGTACGAGCAGTACTTC.

The V gene is TRBV5-1, the J gene TRBJ2-1; perhaps TRBD1 as D (5 bases). The V and J ends lost 5 bases and 4 bases respectively, with 13 bases between them. The CDR3 is made up of 14 amino acids. Germline assignment: CDR1 SGHRS and CDR2 YFSETQ. The CDR3 here is CASSVQGGYNEQFF. The CDR3 DNA reads TGCGCCAGCAGTGTCCAGGGTGGTTACAATGAGCAGTTCTTC.

The gene calls are TRBV28 and TRBJ2-2; 8 positions match TRBD1. Germline values: CDR1 MDHEN, CDR2 SYDVKM. The CDR3 has 15 residues. Germline trimming cut 6 bases from V and 6 bases from J; bases unmatched to any gene: 9. CDR3 in amino acids: CASSPGGAGAGELFF. CDR3 coding DNA: TGTGCCAGCAGCCCAGGGGGCGCGGGTGCCGGGGAGCTGTTTTTT.

The chain couples TRBV19 to TRBJ1-1; D not resolved. CDR1 LNHDA and CDR2 SQIVND come from the germline V gene (reference sequence). This CDR3 spans 13 amino acids. Trimming took off 3 bases at V and 1 base at J, with 6 bases between the two ends. CDR3 nucleotides: TGTGCCAGTAGTATTTTTGGGAACACTGAAGCTTTCTTT. This translates into CASSIFGNTEAFF.